This is a list of T cell receptor beta chains from one sample in a study of CD8+ T cells in alopecia areata. Data came from immunoSEQ multiplex PCR; TCRdb stores just in-frame clones and leaves some out. Of under 250,000 clones listed, 56% are singletons. The sample taken for sequencing was CD8+ T cells sorted from blood. The receptors shown here come from a human donor in good health. Both conserved end residues are part of each CDR3. D genes are given only for firm matches. Not every row has a clone size; where given, it reads once, few, many or a size class.

D: .
J: TRBJ2-7
size: few
V: TRBV29-1
length: 14
CDR3: CSAVLQGAFYEQYF

D: .
J: TRBJ1-1
size: .
V: TRBV4-1
length: 14
CDR3: CASSQVNRDPEAFF

D: .
J: TRBJ1-2
size: .
V: TRBV27
length: 14
CDR3: CASRSHRVPVLIAF

D: .
J: TRBJ2-2
size: .
V: TRBV29-1
length: 13
CDR3: CSVQAVNTGELFF

D: .
J: TRBJ2-1
size: .
V: TRBV29-1
length: 14
CDR3: CSVLPLIEGGEQFF

D: .
J: TRBJ2-5
size: .
V: TRBV30
length: 13
CDR3: CAWSVDLQETQYF

D: .
J: TRBJ2-7
size: .
V: TRBV7-9
length: 13
CDR3: CASSAGGLYEQYF

D: .
J: TRBJ2-3
size: .
V: TRBV9
length: 15
CDR3: CASSVEGDPHYTQYF

D: TRBD1
J: TRBJ2-5
size: .
V: TRBV25-1
length: 13
CDR3: CATQGQYQETQYF

D: .
J: TRBJ2-5
size: .
V: TRBV29-1
length: 13
CDR3: CSVQSGLVETQYF

D: .
J: TRBJ2-7
size: .
V: TRBV6-5
length: 12
CDR3: CASSYSTYEQYF

D: .
J: TRBJ2-7
size: .
V: TRBV5-1
length: 13
CDR3: CASSSGLFYEQYF

D: .
J: TRBJ1-2
size: .
V: TRBV20-1
length: 11
CDR3: CSARQLYGYTF

D: .
J: TRBJ1-5
size: .
V: TRBV27
length: 13
CDR3: CASSGGRDQPQHF

D: TRBD1
J: TRBJ1-6
size: .
V: TRBV15
length: 16
CDR3: CATSEDRLRSNSPLHF

D: .
J: TRBJ1-5
size: .
V: TRBV27
length: 13
CDR3: CASSLSGLQPQHF

D: .
J: TRBJ2-3
size: .
V: TRBV14
length: 15
CDR3: CASSHRTDSTDTQYF

D: .
J: TRBJ2-5
size: .
V: TRBV29-1
length: 17
CDR3: CSVEDGGSLIPRGTQYF

D: TRBD1
J: TRBJ1-6
size: .
V: TRBV4-3
length: 15
CDR3: CASSPEGQGGSPLHF

D: .
J: TRBJ2-1
size: .
V: TRBV13
length: 16
CDR3: CASSKWEGQTYNEQFF

D: TRBD1
J: TRBJ2-1
size: .
V: TRBV30
length: 14
CDR3: CAWSVLPGGNEQFF

D: .
J: TRBJ1-4
size: .
V: TRBV4-1
length: 14
CDR3: CASSPSDGFGELFF

D: TRBD1
J: TRBJ1-1
size: .
V: TRBV5-1
length: 16
CDR3: CASSIQGVDMNTEAFF

D: .
J: TRBJ2-7
size: once
V: TRBV11-2
length: 10
CDR3: CASSLGTQYF

D: TRBD1
J: TRBJ2-7
size: .
V: TRBV9
length: 14
CDR3: CASSPRDRNYEQYF

D: .
J: TRBJ2-2
size: .
V: TRBV30
length: 13
CDR3: CAWSVQGAGELFF

D: .
J: TRBJ2-1
size: few
V: TRBV13
length: 14
CDR3: CASSLGAFSNEQFF